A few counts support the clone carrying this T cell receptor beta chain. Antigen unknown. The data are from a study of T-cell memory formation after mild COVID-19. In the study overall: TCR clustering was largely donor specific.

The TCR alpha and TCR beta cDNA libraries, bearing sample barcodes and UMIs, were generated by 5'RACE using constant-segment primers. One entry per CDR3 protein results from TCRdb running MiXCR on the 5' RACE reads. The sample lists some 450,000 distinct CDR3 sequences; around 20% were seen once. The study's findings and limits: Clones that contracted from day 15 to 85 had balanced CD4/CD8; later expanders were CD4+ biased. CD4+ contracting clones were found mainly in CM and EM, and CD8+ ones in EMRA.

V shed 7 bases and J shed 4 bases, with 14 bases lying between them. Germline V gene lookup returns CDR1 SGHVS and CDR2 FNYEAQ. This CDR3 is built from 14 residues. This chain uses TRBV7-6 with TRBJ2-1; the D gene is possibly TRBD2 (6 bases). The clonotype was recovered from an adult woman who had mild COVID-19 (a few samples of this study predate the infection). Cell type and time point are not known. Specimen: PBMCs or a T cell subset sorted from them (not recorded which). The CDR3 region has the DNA TGTGCCAGCAACCGGGGCAGCGGGTACAATGAGCAGTTCTTC. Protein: CASNRGSGYNEQFF. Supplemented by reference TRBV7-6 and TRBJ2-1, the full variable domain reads GAGVSQSPRYKVTKRGQDVALRCDPISGHVSLYWYRQALGQGPEFLTYFNYEAQQDKSGLPNDRFSAERPEGSISTLTIQRTEQRDSAMYRCASNRGSGYNEQFFGPGTRLTVL.